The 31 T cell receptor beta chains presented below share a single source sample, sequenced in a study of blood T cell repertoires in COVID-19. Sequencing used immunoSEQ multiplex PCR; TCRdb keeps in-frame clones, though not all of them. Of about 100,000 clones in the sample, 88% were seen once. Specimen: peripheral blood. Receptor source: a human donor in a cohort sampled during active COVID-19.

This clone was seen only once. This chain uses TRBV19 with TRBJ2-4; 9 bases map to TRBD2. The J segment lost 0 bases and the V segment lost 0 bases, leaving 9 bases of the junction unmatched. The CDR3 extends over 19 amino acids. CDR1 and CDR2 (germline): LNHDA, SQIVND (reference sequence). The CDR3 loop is CASSIEAGGIVRAKNIQYF. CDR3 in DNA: TGTGCCAGTAGTATAGAGGCGGGAGGGATCGTTCGAGCCAAAAACATTCAGTACTTC.

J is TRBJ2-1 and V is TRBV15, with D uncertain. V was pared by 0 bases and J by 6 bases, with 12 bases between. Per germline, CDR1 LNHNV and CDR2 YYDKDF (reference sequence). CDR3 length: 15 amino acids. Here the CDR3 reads CATSRESLVSNEQFF. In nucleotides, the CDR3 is TGTGCCACCAGCAGAGAGAGTCTAGTAAGCAATGAGCAGTTCTTC.

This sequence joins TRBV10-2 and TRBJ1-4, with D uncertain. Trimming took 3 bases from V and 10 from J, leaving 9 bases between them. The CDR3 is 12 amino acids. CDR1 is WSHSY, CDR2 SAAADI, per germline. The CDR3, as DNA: TGCGCCAGCAGTGACAATACGGGAAAACTGTTTTTT. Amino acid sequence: CASSDNTGKLFF.

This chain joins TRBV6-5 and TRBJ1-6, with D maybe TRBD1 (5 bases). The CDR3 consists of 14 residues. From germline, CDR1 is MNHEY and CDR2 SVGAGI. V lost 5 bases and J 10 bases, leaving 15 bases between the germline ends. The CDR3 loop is CASSIQGQGSPLHF. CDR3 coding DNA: TGTGCCAGCAGTATCCAGGGCCAAGGGTCACCCCTCCACTTT.

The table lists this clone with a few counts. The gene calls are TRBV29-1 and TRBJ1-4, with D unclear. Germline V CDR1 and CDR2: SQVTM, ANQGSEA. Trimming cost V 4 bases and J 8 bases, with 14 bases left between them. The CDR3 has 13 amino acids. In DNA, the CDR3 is TGCAGCGTTGCTGCGGGAGTTGAGGAAAAACTGTTTTTT. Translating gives CSVAAGVEEKLFF.

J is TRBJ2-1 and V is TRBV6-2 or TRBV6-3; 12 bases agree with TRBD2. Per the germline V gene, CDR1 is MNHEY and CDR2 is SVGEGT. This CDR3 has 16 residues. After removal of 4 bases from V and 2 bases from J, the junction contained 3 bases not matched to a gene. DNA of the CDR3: TGTGCCAGCAGTTCGAGACTAGCGGGGGCCTACAATGAGCAGTTCTTC. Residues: CASSSRLAGAYNEQFF.

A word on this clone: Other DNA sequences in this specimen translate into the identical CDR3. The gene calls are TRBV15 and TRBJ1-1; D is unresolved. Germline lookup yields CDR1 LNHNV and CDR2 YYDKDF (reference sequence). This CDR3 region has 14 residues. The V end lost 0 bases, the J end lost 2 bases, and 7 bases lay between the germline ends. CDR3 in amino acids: CATSRDVKNTEAFF. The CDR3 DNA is TGTGCCACCAGCAGAGATGTTAAAAACACTGAAGCTTTCTTT.

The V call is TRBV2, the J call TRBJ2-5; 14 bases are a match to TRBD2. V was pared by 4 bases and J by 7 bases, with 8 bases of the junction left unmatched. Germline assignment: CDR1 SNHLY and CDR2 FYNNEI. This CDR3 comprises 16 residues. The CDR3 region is CASSVGTSGSGVTQYF. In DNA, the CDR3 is TGTGCCAGCAGTGTGGGGACTAGCGGGAGCGGGGTGACCCAGTACTTC.

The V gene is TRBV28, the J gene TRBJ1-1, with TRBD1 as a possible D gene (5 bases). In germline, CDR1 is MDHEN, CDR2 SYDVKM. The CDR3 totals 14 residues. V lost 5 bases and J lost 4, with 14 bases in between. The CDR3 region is CASSLSTATTEAFF. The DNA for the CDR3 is TGTGCCAGCAGTCTCTCGACAGCTACCACTGAAGCTTTCTTT.

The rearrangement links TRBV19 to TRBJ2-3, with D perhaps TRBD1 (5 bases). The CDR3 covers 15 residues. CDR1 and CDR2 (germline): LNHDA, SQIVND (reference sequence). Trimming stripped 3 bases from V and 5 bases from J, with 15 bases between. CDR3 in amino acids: CASSITGHPRDTQYF. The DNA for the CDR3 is TGTGCCAGTAGTATTACCGGACACCCGAGAGATACGCAGTATTTT.

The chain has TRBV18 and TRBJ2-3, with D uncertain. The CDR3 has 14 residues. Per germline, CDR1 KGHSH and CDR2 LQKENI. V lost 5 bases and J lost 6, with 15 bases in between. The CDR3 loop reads CASSSQLAADTQYF. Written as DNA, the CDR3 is TGTGCCAGCTCATCACAGTTAGCTGCGGATACGCAGTATTTT.

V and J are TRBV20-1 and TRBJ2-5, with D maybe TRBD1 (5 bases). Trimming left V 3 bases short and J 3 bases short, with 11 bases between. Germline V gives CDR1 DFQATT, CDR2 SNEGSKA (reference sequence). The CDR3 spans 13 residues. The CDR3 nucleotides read TGCAGTGCTAGTGGCGCAGGGAAAGAGACCCAGTACTTC. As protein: CSASGAGKETQYF.

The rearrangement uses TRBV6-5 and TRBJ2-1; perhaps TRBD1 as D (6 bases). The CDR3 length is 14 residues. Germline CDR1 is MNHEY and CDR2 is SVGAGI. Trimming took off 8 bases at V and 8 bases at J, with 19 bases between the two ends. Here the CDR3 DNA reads TGTGCCAGCGGGATCCCGAGGGGGTTCGATGAGCAGTTCTTC. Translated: CASGIPRGFDEQFF.

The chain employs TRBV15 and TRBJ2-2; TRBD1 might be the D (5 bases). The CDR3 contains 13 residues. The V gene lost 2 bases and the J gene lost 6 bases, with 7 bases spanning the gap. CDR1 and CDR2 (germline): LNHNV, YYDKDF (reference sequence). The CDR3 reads CATSRQGAGELFF. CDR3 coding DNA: TGTGCCACCAGCAGACAGGGTGCCGGGGAGCTGTTTTTT. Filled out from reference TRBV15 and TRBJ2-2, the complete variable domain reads DAMVIQNPRYQVTQFGKPVTLSCSQTLNHNVMYWYQQKSSQAPKLLFHYYDKDFNNEADTPDNFQSRRPNTSFCFLDIRSPGLGDTAMYLCATSRQGAGELFFGEGSRLTVL.

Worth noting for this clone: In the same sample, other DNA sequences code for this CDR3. The CDR3: CASTRADTQYF. In DNA form, the CDR3 reads TGTGCCAGCACACGGGCAGATACGCAGTATTTT. The chain joins TRBV27 to TRBJ2-3; no firm D call. There are 11 residues in the CDR3. Per germline, CDR1 MNHEY and CDR2 SMNVEV (reference sequence). V was shortened by 7 bases and J by 4 bases, with 6 bases between the two germline ends.

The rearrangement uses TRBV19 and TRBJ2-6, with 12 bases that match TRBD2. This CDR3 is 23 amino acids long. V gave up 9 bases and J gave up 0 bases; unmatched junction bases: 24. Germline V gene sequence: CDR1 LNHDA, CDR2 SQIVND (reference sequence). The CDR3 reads CASQPNPTSGRGGSRSGANVLTF. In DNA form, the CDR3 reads TGTGCCAGCCAACCAAACCCGACTAGCGGGAGAGGCGGTAGTCGCTCTGGGGCCAACGTCCTGACTTTC.

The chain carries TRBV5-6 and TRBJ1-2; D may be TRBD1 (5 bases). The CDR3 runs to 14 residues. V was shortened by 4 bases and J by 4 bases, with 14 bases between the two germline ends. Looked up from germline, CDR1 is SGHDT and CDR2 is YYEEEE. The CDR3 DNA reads TGTGCCAGCAGCCCAACAGGTGACTCCTATGGCTACACCTTC. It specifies CASSPTGDSYGYTF.

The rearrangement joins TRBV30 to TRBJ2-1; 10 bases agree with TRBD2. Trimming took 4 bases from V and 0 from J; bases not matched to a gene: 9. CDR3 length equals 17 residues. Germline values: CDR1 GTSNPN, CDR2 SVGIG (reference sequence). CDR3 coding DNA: TGTGCCTGGACCATTACTAGCGGGATGAGCTCCTACAATGAGCAGTTCTTC. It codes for CAWTITSGMSSYNEQFF.

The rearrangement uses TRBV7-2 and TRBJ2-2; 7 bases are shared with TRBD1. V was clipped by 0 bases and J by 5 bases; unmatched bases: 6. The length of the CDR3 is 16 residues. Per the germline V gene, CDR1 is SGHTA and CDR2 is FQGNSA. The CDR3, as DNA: TGTGCCAGCAGCTTAGCTGGGACAGCCGTGACCGGGGAGCTGTTTTTT. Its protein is CASSLAGTAVTGELFF.

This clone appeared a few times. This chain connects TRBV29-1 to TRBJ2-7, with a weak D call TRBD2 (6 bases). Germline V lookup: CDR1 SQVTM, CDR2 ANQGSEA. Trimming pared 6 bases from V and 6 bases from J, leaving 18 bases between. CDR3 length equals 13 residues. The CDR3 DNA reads TGCAGCGTCAGAATTGGAGGGGCTAGCGAGCAGTACTTC. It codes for CSVRIGGASEQYF.

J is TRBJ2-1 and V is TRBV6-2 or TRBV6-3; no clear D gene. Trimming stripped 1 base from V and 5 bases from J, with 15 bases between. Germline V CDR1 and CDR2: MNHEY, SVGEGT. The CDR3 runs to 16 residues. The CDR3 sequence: CASSYFSRSVNNEQFF. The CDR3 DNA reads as TGTGCCAGCAGTTACTTTAGCCGATCGGTTAACAATGAGCAGTTCTTC.

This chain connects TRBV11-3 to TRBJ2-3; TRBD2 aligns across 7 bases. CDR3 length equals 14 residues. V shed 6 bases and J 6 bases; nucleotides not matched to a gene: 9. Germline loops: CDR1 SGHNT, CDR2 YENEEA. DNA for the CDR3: TGTGCCAGCAGTCGAGGGAGGGAGCTGGATACGCAGTATTTT. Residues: CASSRGRELDTQYF.

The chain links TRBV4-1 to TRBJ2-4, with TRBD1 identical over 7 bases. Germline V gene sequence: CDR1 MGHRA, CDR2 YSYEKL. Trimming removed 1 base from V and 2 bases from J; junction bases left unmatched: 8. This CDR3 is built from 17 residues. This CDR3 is CASSQADYRGSKNIQYF. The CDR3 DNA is TGCGCCAGCAGCCAAGCCGATTACAGGGGTTCCAAAAACATTCAGTACTTC.

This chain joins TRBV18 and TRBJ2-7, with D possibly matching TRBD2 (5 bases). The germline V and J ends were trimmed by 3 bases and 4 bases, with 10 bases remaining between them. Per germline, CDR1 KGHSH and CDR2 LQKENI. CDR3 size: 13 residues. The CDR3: CASSPDYGYEQYF. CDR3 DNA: TGTGCCAGCTCACCCGACTACGGATACGAGCAGTACTTC.

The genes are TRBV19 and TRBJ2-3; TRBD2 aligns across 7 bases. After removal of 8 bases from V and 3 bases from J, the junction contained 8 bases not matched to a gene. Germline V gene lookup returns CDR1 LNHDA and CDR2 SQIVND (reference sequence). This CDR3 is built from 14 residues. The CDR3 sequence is CASVPVGGTDTQYF. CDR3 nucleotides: TGTGCCAGTGTCCCAGTCGGGGGGACAGATACGCAGTATTTT.

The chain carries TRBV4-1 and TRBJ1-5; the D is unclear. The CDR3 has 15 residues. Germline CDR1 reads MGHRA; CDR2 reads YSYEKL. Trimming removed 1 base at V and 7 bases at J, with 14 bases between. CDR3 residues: CASSQGPGVPQPQHF. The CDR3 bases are TGCGCCAGCAGCCAAGGCCCCGGGGTGCCGCAGCCCCAGCATTTT.

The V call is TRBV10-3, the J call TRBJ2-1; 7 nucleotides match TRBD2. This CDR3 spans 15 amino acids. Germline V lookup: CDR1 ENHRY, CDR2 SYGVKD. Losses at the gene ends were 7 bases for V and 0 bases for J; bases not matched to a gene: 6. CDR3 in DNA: TGTGCCATCAAGCCGGGCGGGGGCTCCTACAATGAGCAGTTCTTC. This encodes CAIKPGGGSYNEQFF.

The CDR3 sequence: CASSRGTSGNPSTDTQYF. CDR3 sequence (DNA): TGTGCCAGCAGCAGAGGGACTAGCGGGAACCCTAGCACAGATACGCAGTATTTT. The chain combines TRBV7-6 with TRBJ2-3; TRBD2 matches 13 bases. J was trimmed by 0 bases and V by 5 bases; bases with no gene match: 8. Germline V gene sequence: CDR1 SGHVS, CDR2 FNYEAQ. CDR3 length: 18 amino acids.

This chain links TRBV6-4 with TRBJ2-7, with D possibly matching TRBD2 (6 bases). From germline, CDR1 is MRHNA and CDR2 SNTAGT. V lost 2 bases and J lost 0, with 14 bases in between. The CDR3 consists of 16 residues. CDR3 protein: CASSDDAAGCSYEQYF. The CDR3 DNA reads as TGTGCCAGCAGTGACGACGCTGCGGGATGCTCCTACGAGCAGTACTTC.

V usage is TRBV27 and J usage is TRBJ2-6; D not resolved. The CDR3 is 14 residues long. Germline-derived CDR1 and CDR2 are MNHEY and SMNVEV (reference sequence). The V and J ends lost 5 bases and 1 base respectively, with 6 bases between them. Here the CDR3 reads CASSRSSGANVLTF. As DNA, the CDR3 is TGTGCCAGCAGTCGGTCATCTGGGGCCAACGTCCTGACTTTC.

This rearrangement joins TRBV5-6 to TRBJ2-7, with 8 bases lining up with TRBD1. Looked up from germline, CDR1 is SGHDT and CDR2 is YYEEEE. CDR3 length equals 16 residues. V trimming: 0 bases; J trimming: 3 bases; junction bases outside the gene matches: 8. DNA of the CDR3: TGTGCCAGCAGCTTGGCCGAGCACAGGGGGATCTACGAGCAGTACTTC. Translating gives CASSLAEHRGIYEQYF.